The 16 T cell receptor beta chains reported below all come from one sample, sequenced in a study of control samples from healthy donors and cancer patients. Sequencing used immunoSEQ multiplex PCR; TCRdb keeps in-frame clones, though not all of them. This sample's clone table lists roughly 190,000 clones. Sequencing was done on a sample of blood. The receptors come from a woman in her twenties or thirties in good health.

The CDR3 coding sequence is TGCGCCAGCAGCTTGGGTCCCGTAGGTGAAAAACTGTTTTTT. Protein: CASSLGPVGEKLFF. The chain is built from TRBV5-1 and TRBJ1-4; D is unclear. Per the germline V gene, CDR1 is SGHRS and CDR2 is YFSETQ. This CDR3 spans 14 amino acids. Trimming left V 0 bases short and J 7 bases short, with 10 bases between.

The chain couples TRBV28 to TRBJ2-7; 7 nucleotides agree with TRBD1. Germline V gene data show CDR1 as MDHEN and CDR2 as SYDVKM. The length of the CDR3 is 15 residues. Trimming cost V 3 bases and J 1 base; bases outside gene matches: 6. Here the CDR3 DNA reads TGTGCCAGCAGTTTTTCCCGGACAGGTTCCTACGAGCAGTACTTC. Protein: CASSFSRTGSYEQYF.

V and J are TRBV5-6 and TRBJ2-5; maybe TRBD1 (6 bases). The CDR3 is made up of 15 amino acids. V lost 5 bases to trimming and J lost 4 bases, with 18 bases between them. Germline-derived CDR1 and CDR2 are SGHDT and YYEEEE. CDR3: CASSLPGEPGETQYF. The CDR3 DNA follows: TGTGCCAGCAGTCTTCCAGGGGAACCCGGAGAGACCCAGTACTTC.

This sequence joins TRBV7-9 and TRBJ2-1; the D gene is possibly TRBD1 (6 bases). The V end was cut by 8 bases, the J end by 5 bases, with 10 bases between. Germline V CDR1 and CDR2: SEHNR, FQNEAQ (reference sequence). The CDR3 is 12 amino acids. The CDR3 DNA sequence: TGTGCCAGCGGGCAGGGGAACAATGAGCAGTTCTTC. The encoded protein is CASGQGNNEQFF.

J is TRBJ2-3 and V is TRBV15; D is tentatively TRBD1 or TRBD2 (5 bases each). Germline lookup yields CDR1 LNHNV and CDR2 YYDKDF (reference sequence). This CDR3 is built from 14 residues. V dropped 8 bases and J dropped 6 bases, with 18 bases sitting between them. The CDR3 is CATLERGAGDTQYF. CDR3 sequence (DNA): TGTGCCACCTTAGAGAGGGGCGCCGGGGATACGCAGTATTTT.

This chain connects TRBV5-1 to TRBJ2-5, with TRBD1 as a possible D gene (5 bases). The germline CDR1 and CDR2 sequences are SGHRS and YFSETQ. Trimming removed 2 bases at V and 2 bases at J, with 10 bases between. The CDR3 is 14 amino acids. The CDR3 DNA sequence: TGCGCCAGCAGCTTTGGGGCAGAACAAGAGACCCAGTACTTC. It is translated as CASSFGAEQETQYF.

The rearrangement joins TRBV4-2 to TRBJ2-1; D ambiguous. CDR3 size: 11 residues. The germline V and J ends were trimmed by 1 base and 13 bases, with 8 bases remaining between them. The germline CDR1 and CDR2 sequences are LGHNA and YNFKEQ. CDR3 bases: TGTGCCAGCAGCCAAGGGACCTATCAGTTCTTC. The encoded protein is CASSQGTYQFF.

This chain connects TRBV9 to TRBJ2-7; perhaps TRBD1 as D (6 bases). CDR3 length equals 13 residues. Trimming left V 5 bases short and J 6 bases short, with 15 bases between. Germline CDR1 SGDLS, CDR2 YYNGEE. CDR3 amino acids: CASSRGRGPEQYF. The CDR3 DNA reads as TGTGCCAGCAGTCGGGGCAGGGGCCCCGAGCAGTACTTC.

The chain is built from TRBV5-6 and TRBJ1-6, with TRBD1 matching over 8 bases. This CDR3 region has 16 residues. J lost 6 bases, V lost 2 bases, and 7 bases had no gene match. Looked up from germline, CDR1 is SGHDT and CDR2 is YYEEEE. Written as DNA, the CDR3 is TGTGCCAGCAGCTTCCCACAGGGGGTTGGTAATTCACCCCTCCACTTT. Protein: CASSFPQGVGNSPLHF. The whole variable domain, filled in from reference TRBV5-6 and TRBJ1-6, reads DAGVTQSPTHLIKTRGQQVTLRCSPKSGHDTVSWYQQALGQGPQFIFQYYEEEERQRGNFPDRFSGHQFPNYSSELNVNALLLGDSALYLCASSFPQGVGNSPLHFGNGTRLTVT.

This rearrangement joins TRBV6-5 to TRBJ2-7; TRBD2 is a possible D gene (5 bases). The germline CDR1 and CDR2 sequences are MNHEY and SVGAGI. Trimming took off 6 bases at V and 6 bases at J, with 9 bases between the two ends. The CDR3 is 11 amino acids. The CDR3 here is CASRLSGEQYF. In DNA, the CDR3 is TGTGCCAGCAGGCTAAGCGGCGAGCAGTACTTC.

CDR3 protein: CAWSSGGPGELFF. The CDR3 nucleotides read TGTGCCTGGAGTTCAGGGGGCCCCGGGGAGCTGTTTTTT. V is TRBV30 and J is TRBJ2-2; 8 nucleotides align to TRBD1. Losses at the gene ends were 2 bases for V and 6 bases for J; bases not matched to a gene: 2. CDR1 and CDR2 (germline): GTSNPN, SVGIG (reference sequence). The CDR3 contains 13 residues.

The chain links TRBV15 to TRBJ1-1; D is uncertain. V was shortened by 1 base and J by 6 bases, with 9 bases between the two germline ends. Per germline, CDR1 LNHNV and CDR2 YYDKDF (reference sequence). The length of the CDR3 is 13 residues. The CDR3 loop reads CATSRVKVAEAFF. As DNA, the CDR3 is TGTGCCACCAGCAGAGTCAAGGTAGCTGAAGCTTTCTTT.

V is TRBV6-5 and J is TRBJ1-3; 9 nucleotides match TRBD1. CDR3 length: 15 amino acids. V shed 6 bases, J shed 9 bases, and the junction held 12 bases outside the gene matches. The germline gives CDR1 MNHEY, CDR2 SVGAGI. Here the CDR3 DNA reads TGTGCCAGCAGGGGAGACAGGGGGAAGGTCGGCACCATATATTTT. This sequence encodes CASRGDRGKVGTIYF.

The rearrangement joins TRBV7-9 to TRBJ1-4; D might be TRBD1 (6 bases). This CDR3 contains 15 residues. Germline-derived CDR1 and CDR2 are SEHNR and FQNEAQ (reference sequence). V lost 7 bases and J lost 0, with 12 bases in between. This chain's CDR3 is CASKEGGATNEKLFF. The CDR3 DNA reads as TGTGCCAGCAAGGAGGGGGGTGCAACTAATGAAAAACTGTTTTTT.

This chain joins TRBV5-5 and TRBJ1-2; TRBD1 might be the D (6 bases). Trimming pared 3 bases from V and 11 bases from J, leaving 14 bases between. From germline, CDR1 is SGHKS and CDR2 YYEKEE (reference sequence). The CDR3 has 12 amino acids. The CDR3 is CASSWKDRRYTF. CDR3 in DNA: TGTGCCAGCAGCTGGAAGGACAGAAGGTACACCTTC.

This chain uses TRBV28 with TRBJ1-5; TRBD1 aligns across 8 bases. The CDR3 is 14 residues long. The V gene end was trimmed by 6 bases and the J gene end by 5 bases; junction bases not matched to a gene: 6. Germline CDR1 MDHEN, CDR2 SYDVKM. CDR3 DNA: TGTGCCAGCAGAAGACAGGGGCTGGATCAGCCCCAGCATTTT. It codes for CASRRQGLDQPQHF.